This TCR beta chain comes out of a study of CD8 T cells in Susac syndrome. Turning to this clonotype: Its cognate antigen is unknown.

RNA amounts of about 0.45 to 1 ug underwent reverse transcription with random hexamers. With immunoSEQ multiplex PCR, TCR beta CDR3 was amplified across 54 Vbeta and 13 Jbeta. One entry per CDR3 protein, called by TCRdb with MiXCR from the immunoSEQ multiplex PCR reads. The sample holds some 300,000 distinct CDR3 sequences, 70% to 90% seen once. General study results and limits: Acknowledgment was made by the study that its TCR sequencing and HLA analysis involved a relatively small number of individuals.

Sequencing of TCR beta was undertaken in CD8+ and CD4+ T cells derived from blood. Each multiple sclerosis control was a treatment-naive patient with relapsing-remitting disease that was either stable or active. The CDR3 covers 14 residues. V was pared by 5 bases and J by 3 bases, with 11 bases between. Germline CDR1 reads MNHEY; CDR2 reads SMNVEV (reference sequence). Sequenced: CD8+ T cells from PBMCs. The source of this sequence is a human donor with multiple sclerosis. The chain combines TRBV27 with TRBJ1-5; tentatively, D is TRBD1 (5 bases). CDR3 DNA: TGTGCCAGCAGTCTAGCAGGGAACAATCAGCCCCAGCATTTT. Its translation is CASSLAGNNQPQHF.